This is a list of T cell receptor beta chains from one sample in a study of T cell responses to AZD1222 COVID-19 vaccine. Measured with immunoSEQ multiplex PCR; TCRdb has only the in-frame clones, and not every one. This table holds tens of thousands of clones, 81% found once. The sequencing here drew on peripheral blood, taken 28 days after the second AZD1222 dose. These receptors originate from an adult who received the AZD1222 COVID-19 vaccine. The CDR3 runs from the conserved cysteine through the conserved F or W. Part of the rows lack a size; the others show once, few, many or a class for expanded clones.

J	length	V	size	CDR3
TRBJ2-3	12	TRBV5-1	-	CASRPSTDTQYF
TRBJ2-7	13	TRBV4-1	-	CASSPAVGGEQYF
TRBJ2-5	16	TRBV3-1/TRBV3-2	-	CASNRGLGVVQETQYF
TRBJ2-7	14	TRBV5-1	-	CASGIQGDPYEQYF
TRBJ2-7	15	TRBV27	-	CASSLSSGGSYEQYF
TRBJ2-7	13	TRBV11-2	few	CASSLGLHYEQYF
TRBJ2-1	15	TRBV6-4	-	CASSDSDRGGNEQFF
TRBJ1-4	13	TRBV10-3	-	CATGTGGSEKLFF
TRBJ2-5	17	TRBV7-9	-	CASSPLTSGRYQETQYF
TRBJ1-5	12	TRBV20-1	few	CSATDLNQPQHF
TRBJ2-2	14	TRBV19	-	CASSIARGPGELFF
TRBJ2-7	12	TRBV29-1	few	CSVDPGPGEQYF
TRBJ1-2	13	TRBV6-2/TRBV6-3	-	CASSSTLDYGYTF
TRBJ1-6	13	TRBV7-9	-	CASSHGGDSPLHF
TRBJ2-2	14	TRBV5-4	-	CASSLGVASGELFF
TRBJ2-7	14	TRBV7-2	-	CASSLTLSGWEQYF
TRBJ1-2	16	TRBV28	-	CASSLPGQSTGGGYTF
TRBJ2-7	16	TRBV4-2	-	CASSQEGGALTYEQYF
TRBJ1-1	14	TRBV3-1/TRBV3-2	-	CASSQLLVNTEAFF
TRBJ2-5	18	TRBV28	-	CASSLTGLAGAYQETQYF
TRBJ1-2	13	TRBV28	few	CASSTLGFPGYTF
TRBJ1-6	13	TRBV5-5	few	CATRTGFNSPLHF
TRBJ1-6	14	TRBV19	-	CASSILRPQAPLHF
TRBJ2-2	17	TRBV5-1	-	CASRDRTSGTNTGELFF
TRBJ1-3	15	TRBV9	-	CASSVTGEVGNTIYF
TRBJ2-1	14	TRBV27	-	CASSSLGLGNEQFF
TRBJ2-7	13	TRBV11-1	-	CASSLGTFYEQYF
TRBJ1-5	14	TRBV27	-	CASSTTESNQPQHF
TRBJ2-7	13	TRBV28	-	CASSFYQSYEQYF
TRBJ2-5	16	TRBV7-6	-	CASSRASGSQGETQYF
TRBJ1-5	13	TRBV6-5	-	CASSNRRNQPQHF
TRBJ1-3	14	TRBV30	-	CAWSGTFSGNTIYF
TRBJ1-1	15	TRBV15	few	CATSSGTGENTEAFF
TRBJ2-2	14	TRBV6-2/TRBV6-3	-	CASSVGGVTGELFF
TRBJ2-5	12	TRBV5-1	-	CASSLAGRSQYF
TRBJ2-3	12	TRBV29-1	-	CSVKVSTDTQYF
TRBJ1-2	13	TRBV12-3/TRBV12-4	-	CASGRDSFYGYTF
TRBJ2-1	14	TRBV25-1	-	CASTYAGSYNEQFF
TRBJ2-2	14	TRBV30	-	CAWSVSLNTGELFF
TRBJ2-1	12	TRBV6-2/TRBV6-3	-	CASSKRTDEQFF
TRBJ2-3	14	TRBV5-6	-	CASSFRRGTDTQYF
TRBJ2-7	15	TRBV10-2	-	CASSDTSGTGYEQYF
TRBJ2-7	13	TRBV6-5	-	CASSTLGPYEQYF
TRBJ2-7	12	TRBV10-3	-	CAISAISYEQYF
TRBJ2-1	13	TRBV19	once	CASNPSGSNEQFF